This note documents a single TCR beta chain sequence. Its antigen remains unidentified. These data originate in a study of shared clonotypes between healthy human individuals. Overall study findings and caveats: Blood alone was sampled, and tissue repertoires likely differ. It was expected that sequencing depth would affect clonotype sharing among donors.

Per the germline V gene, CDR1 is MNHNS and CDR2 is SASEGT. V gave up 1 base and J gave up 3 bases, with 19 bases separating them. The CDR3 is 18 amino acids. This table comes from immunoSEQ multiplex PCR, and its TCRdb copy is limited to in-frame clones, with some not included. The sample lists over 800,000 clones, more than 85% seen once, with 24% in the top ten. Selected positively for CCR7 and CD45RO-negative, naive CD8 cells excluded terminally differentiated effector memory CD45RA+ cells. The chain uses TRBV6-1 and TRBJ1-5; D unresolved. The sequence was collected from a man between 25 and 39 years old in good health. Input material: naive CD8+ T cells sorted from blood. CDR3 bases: TGTGCCAGCAGTGAAGGTGGAGGGTGGATTCGATACAATCAGCCCCAGCATTTT. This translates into CASSEGGGWIRYNQPQHF.